This T cell receptor beta chain was sequenced during a study of molecular identifiers for immune sequencing clone quantification. Whole-study results and caveats: Clones with over 20 RNA copies captured over 98% of effector molecules but under 1% of naive ones.

Comments on this clonotype: The antigen is unknown. A much larger clone differs from this one at a single base, so this may be a read error.

CDR3 length: 13 residues. Germline assignment: CDR1 SQVTM and CDR2 ANQGSEA. After removal of 7 bases from V and 4 bases from J, the junction contained 8 bases not matched to a gene. Bulk TCR libraries used previously described methods and listed TCR primers. TCRdb itself ran the PCR reads through MiXCR, one entry per CDR3 protein. The table records under 350,000 distinct CDR3 sequences, roughly 24% of them present only once. Sequenced material: naive CD8+ T cells from blood, with Jurkat cell RNA spiked in. Subset given: FACS-sorted CD8+CD4-CCR7+CD45RA+ naive T cells. V and J are TRBV29-1 and TRBJ2-7; 9 nucleotides agree with TRBD1. The receptor was isolated from a human donor in good health. Some libraries in this study had Jurkat cell RNA spiked in. The CDR3 DNA is TGCAGCGCTGCCGGGACAGGGAGGTACGAGCAGTACTTC. Its protein product is CSAAGTGRYEQYF.